One and the same sample provided the 30 T cell receptor beta chains below, sequenced in a study of T cell responses to AZD1222 COVID-19 vaccine. The repertoire was sequenced with immunoSEQ multiplex PCR; TCRdb's copy has only in-frame clones and lacks some. The repertoire holds roughly 150,000 clones, with roughly 88% as singletons. Sequenced here: peripheral blood, sampled on day 0 of MenACWY control vaccination. The receptor set was obtained from an adult in good health.

About this clone itself: The junction departs from germline at one end; a sequencing error may be responsible. V is TRBV5-1 and J is TRBJ1-4; the D is unclear. This CDR3 is built from 14 residues. CDR1 and CDR2 (germline): SGHRS, YFSETQ. CDR3 bases: TGCGCCAGCCGCCCCGCGGGTCATAATGAAGAACTGTTTTTT. It is translated as CASRPAGHNEELFF.

The chain combines TRBV30 with TRBJ2-7; 7 nucleotides align to TRBD1. The V gene end was trimmed by 2 bases and the J gene end by 1 base; junction bases not matched to a gene: 2. The CDR3 sequence is 13 residues long. Germline CDR1 reads GTSNPN; CDR2 reads SVGIG (reference sequence). The CDR3 spells CAWSKGQSYEQYF. The CDR3 DNA reads TGTGCCTGGAGTAAGGGACAGTCCTACGAGCAGTACTTC.

This rearrangement joins TRBV11-3 to TRBJ2-1; 8 nucleotides align to TRBD1. The CDR3 spans 16 residues. J lost 6 bases, V lost 1 base, and 8 bases had no gene match. Per the germline V gene, CDR1 is SGHNT and CDR2 is YENEEA. This chain's CDR3 is CASSLGQGIGVNEQFF. For the CDR3, the DNA is TGTGCCAGCAGCTTAGGACAGGGGATCGGTGTCAATGAGCAGTTCTTC.

The rearrangement links TRBV4-2 to TRBJ1-4, with D possibly being TRBD1 (5 bases). Germline values: CDR1 LGHNA, CDR2 YNFKEQ. This CDR3 has 16 amino acids. Trimming cost V 1 base and J 3 bases, with 12 bases left between them. The CDR3 loop is CASSQGAGWANEKLFF. The CDR3 coding sequence is TGTGCCAGCAGCCAAGGCGCAGGGTGGGCTAATGAAAAACTGTTTTTT.

CDR3 nucleotides: TGTGCCAGCAGTGAGGAGACAGCGGGACGTGCCGCCTACGAGCAGTACTTC. It is translated as CASSEETAGRAAYEQYF. The chain joins TRBV28 to TRBJ2-7; 7 bases align to TRBD2. With V trimmed by 5 bases and J by 2 bases, 15 bases remained unmatched. Germline V lookup: CDR1 MDHEN, CDR2 SYDVKM. This CDR3 region has 17 residues.

The genes are TRBV19 and TRBJ1-1, with D perhaps matching TRBD1 (5 bases). The germline CDR1 and CDR2 sequences are LNHDA and SQIVND (reference sequence). CDR3 length: 16 residues. The V end lost 5 bases, the J end lost 1 base, and 17 bases lay between the germline ends. In DNA, the CDR3 is TGTGCCAGTAGTGCCCTACCGGGACTCTCGAACACTGAAGCTTTCTTT. This sequence encodes CASSALPGLSNTEAFF.

The chain uses TRBV6-4 and TRBJ1-1; D is possibly TRBD1 (6 bases). There are 13 residues in the CDR3. CDR1 MRHNA and CDR2 SNTAGT come from the germline V gene. Trimming took off 3 bases at V and 5 bases at J, with 10 bases between the two ends. The CDR3 loop reads CASSEQRGTEAFF. CDR3 DNA sequence: TGTGCCAGCAGTGAACAAAGGGGGACTGAAGCTTTCTTT.

This sequence joins TRBV7-2 and TRBJ2-7; D possibly uses TRBD1 or TRBD2 (5 bases each). Deletions cut 3 bases from V and 2 bases from J, with 11 bases between. This CDR3 spans 14 amino acids. CDR1 is SGHTA, CDR2 FQGNSA, per germline. CDR3 in DNA: TGTGCCAGCAGCTTGTGGGACGGACCCTACGAGCAGTACTTC. Translation gives CASSLWDGPYEQYF.

The chain has TRBV5-8 and TRBJ2-2, with 10 bases identical to TRBD1. V shed 4 bases, J shed 2 bases, and the junction held 2 bases outside the gene matches. This CDR3 contains 15 residues. Germline V CDR1 and CDR2: SGHTS, YDEGEE. CDR3 in amino acids: CASSRDRGNTGELFF. In DNA form, the CDR3 reads TGTGCCAGCAGCCGGGACAGGGGTAACACCGGGGAGCTGTTTTTT.

The gene calls are TRBV28 and TRBJ1-4; D is unclear. Looked up from germline, CDR1 is MDHEN and CDR2 is SYDVKM. V shed 0 bases and J shed 1 base, with 9 bases lying between them. CDR3 length: 16 amino acids. CDR3 sequence: CASSLWMTITNEKLFF. The CDR3 DNA reads TGTGCCAGCAGTTTATGGATGACCATAACTAATGAAAAACTGTTTTTT.

J is TRBJ2-4 and V is TRBV7-9; a weak D match, TRBD2 (5 bases). Germline V gives CDR1 SEHNR, CDR2 FQNEAQ (reference sequence). The CDR3 totals 14 residues. Trimming pared 5 bases from V and 6 bases from J, leaving 14 bases between. The chain's CDR3 is CASSPGLEVNIQYF. The DNA of the CDR3 is TGTGCCAGCAGCCCCGGCCTGGAGGTAAACATTCAGTACTTC.

A single count supports this clone. The chain couples TRBV5-4 to TRBJ1-5; TRBD1 aligns across 7 bases. Trimming took 2 bases from V and 5 from J; bases not matched to a gene: 7. CDR1 and CDR2 (germline): SGHNT, YYREEE (reference sequence). This CDR3 is built from 15 residues. Here the CDR3 reads CASSFGPTGDQPQHF. CDR3 coding DNA: TGTGCCAGCAGCTTCGGGCCCACAGGGGATCAGCCCCAGCATTTT.

The CDR3 loop is CASRINNSPLHF. CDR3 DNA: TGTGCCAGCAGGATTAATAATTCACCCCTCCACTTT. This chain links TRBV27 with TRBJ1-6, with no clear D. CDR3 size: 12 residues. CDR1 and CDR2 (germline): MNHEY, SMNVEV (reference sequence). The V gene lost 6 bases and the J gene lost 5 bases, with 5 bases spanning the gap.

The sample holds one count of this clone. This sequence joins TRBV18 and TRBJ1-1; D remains ambiguous. In germline, CDR1 is KGHSH, CDR2 LQKENI. V lost 3 bases and J 8 bases, leaving 10 bases between the germline ends. This CDR3 comprises 12 residues. CDR3 DNA sequence: TGTGCCAGCTCACCCCAACGTGAAGAAGCTTTCTTT. It encodes CASSPQREEAFF. Full variable domain (remainder filled in from reference TRBV18 and TRBJ1-1): NAGVMQNPRHLVRRRGQEARLRCSPMKGHSHVYWYRQLPEEGLKFMVYLQKENIIDESGMPKERFSAEFPKEGPSILRIQQVVRGDSAAYFCASSPQREEAFFGQGTRLTVV.

This chain uses TRBV28 with TRBJ1-4, with D unresolved. V dropped 8 bases and J dropped 4 bases, with 8 bases sitting between them. This CDR3 region has 12 residues. Germline assignment: CDR1 MDHEN and CDR2 SYDVKM. The CDR3 sequence: CASGQFNEKLFF. The CDR3 nucleotides read TGTGCCAGCGGGCAGTTTAATGAAAAACTGTTTTTT.

The rearrangement joins TRBV11-1 to TRBJ1-2; D might be TRBD1 (6 bases). This CDR3 region has 14 residues. V was shortened by 5 bases and J by 4 bases, with 14 bases between the two germline ends. Germline V gene lookup returns CDR1 SGHAT and CDR2 FQDESV (reference sequence). The CDR3 DNA reads TGTGCCAGCAGCCCAGCGGGACACCGCTATGGCTACACCTTC. This encodes CASSPAGHRYGYTF.

The rearrangement joins TRBV3-1 (or the pseudogene TRBV3-2) to TRBJ1-4; no clear D. Germline-derived CDR1 and CDR2 are LGHDT and YNNKEL (reference sequence). CDR3 length: 14 amino acids. V lost 5 bases and J lost 8, with 15 bases in between. The CDR3 region is CASSSRRVGEKLFF. The CDR3 DNA is TGTGCCAGCAGCTCAAGGAGAGTTGGAGAAAAACTGTTTTTT.

This rearrangement joins TRBV5-1 to TRBJ2-7; 9 nucleotides align to TRBD1. Germline CDR1 SGHRS, CDR2 YFSETQ. Trimming removed 4 bases from V and 2 bases from J; junction bases left unmatched: 7. This CDR3 has 15 amino acids. DNA of the CDR3: TGCGCCAGCAGCCCAACAGGGGGCAACACCTACGAGCAGTACTTC. This sequence encodes CASSPTGGNTYEQYF.

As DNA, the CDR3 is TGTGCCAGCAGGGTAGCGGGGGGCCGTTCCGGGGAGCTGTTTTTT. This translates into CASRVAGGRSGELFF. The chain couples TRBV11-2 to TRBJ2-2; TRBD2 matches 10 bases. This CDR3 spans 15 amino acids. The trim removed 6 bases at V and 6 bases at J, leaving 7 bases unmatched. The germline gives CDR1 SGHAT, CDR2 FQNNGV.

This clone was counted a single time. This CDR3 is also generated by other DNA sequences in the sample. V and J are TRBV9 and TRBJ2-1; 8 bases are a match to TRBD1. The CDR3 loop spans 14 amino acids. With V trimmed by 0 bases and J by 6 bases, 2 bases remained unmatched. Germline values: CDR1 SGDLS, CDR2 YYNGEE. For the CDR3, the DNA is TGTGCCAGCAGCGTAGCAGGGGGCGTCAATGAGCAGTTCTTC. Amino acid sequence: CASSVAGGVNEQFF.

This clone was counted ten times or more. The gene calls are TRBV9 and TRBJ2-5; D may be TRBD2 (6 bases). Per germline, CDR1 SGDLS and CDR2 YYNGEE. V was cut by 0 bases and J by 5 bases, with 14 bases left in between. The CDR3 covers 15 residues. The CDR3 loop is CASSVGVRAGETQYF. The CDR3 DNA is TGTGCCAGCAGCGTAGGGGTCAGGGCGGGGGAGACCCAGTACTTC. The full variable domain, rest sourced from reference TRBV9 and TRBJ2-5, is DSGVTQTPKHLITATGQRVTLRCSPRSGDLSVYWYQQSLDQGLQFLIQYYNGEERAKGNILERFSAQQFPDLHSELNLSSLELGDSALYFCASSVGVRAGETQYFGPGTRLLVL.

This clone came up once. The rearrangement joins TRBV7-9 to TRBJ2-2, with 7 bases identical to TRBD1. The CDR3 length is 17 residues. The V gene's germline CDR1 is SEHNR and CDR2 FQNEAQ (reference sequence). Trimming removed 3 bases from V and 2 bases from J; junction bases left unmatched: 9. CDR3 in DNA: TGTGCCAGCAGCTTTGCTCCGGGACAGAGAAACACCGGGGAGCTGTTTTTT. Amino acids: CASSFAPGQRNTGELFF. The full variable domain, its missing parts supplied by reference TRBV7-9 and TRBJ2-2, is DTGVSQNPRHKITKRGQNVTFRCDPISEHNRLYWYRQTLGQGPEFLTYFQNEAQLEKSRLLSDRFSAERPKGSFSTLEIQRTEQGDSAMYLCASSFAPGQRNTGELFFGEGSRLTVL.

This clone has just a few counts. The chain links TRBV19 to TRBJ2-2; no clear D gene. CDR1 is LNHDA, CDR2 SQIVND, per germline (reference sequence). Trimming cost V 8 bases and J 2 bases, with 9 bases left between them. This CDR3 spans 13 amino acids. CDR3 protein: CASRNDNTGELFF. The CDR3 nucleotides read TGTGCCAGTCGAAATGACAACACCGGGGAGCTGTTTTTT.

This chain uses TRBV6-5 with TRBJ1-1, with 10 bases identical to TRBD1. The junction had 8 bases not matched to a gene; V was cut back by 8 bases and J by 5 bases. Germline V gene sequence: CDR1 MNHEY, CDR2 SVGAGI. The CDR3 loop spans 14 amino acids. The CDR3 nucleotides read TGTGCCAGCGGAAAGGGGACAGGGGATACTGAAGCTTTCTTT. Translation gives CASGKGTGDTEAFF.

Only a few counts were recorded for this clone. In nucleotides, the CDR3 is TGTGCCAGCACCGAGGGGCAGCTCCTCTCCTACGAGCAGTACTTC. As protein: CASTEGQLLSYEQYF. This chain connects TRBV6-6 to TRBJ2-7; TRBD1 or TRBD2 may be the D gene (5 bases each). Germline V gives CDR1 MNHNY, CDR2 SVGAGI (reference sequence). This CDR3 contains 15 residues. With 7 bases removed from V and 0 bases from J, the gap between germline ends came to 16 bases.

The chain couples TRBV4-1 to TRBJ1-6; the match to TRBD1 covers 9 bases. Trimming at V came to 1 base and at J to 10 bases, leaving 11 bases not matched to a gene. The germline CDR1 and CDR2 sequences are MGHRA and YSYEKL. This CDR3 contains 17 residues. DNA of the CDR3: TGCGCCAGCAGCCAAGCCCCCGGGACAGGGTTAGAGTCACCCCTCCACTTT. This codes for CASSQAPGTGLESPLHF.

This clone was counted only a few times. This CDR3 reads CASSLSSAGEQYF. The CDR3 coding sequence is TGTGCCAGCAGCTTATCATCCGCGGGCGAGCAGTACTTC. This sequence joins TRBV7-2 and TRBJ2-7; maybe TRBD2 (5 bases). V was trimmed by 2 bases and J by 6 bases, leaving 11 bases between them. Germline values: CDR1 SGHTA, CDR2 FQGNSA. The CDR3 is made up of 13 amino acids.

The rearrangement uses TRBV12-5 and TRBJ1-3; TRBD1 agrees at 10 bases. J gave up 3 bases and V 6 bases, and 5 bases lay outside the gene matches. This CDR3 has 15 amino acids. Germline V lookup: CDR1 LGHNT, CDR2 FRNRAP. The CDR3 sequence is CASGRGQGGGNTIYF. The CDR3 DNA reads TGTGCTAGTGGCCGTGGACAGGGGGGTGGAAACACCATATATTTT.

V gene TRBV2 combines with J gene TRBJ2-7, with TRBD1 matching 7 bases. The V gene end was trimmed by 4 bases and the J gene end by 6 bases; junction bases not matched to a gene: 9. The CDR3 has 14 amino acids. CDR1 is SNHLY and CDR2 is FYNNEI in the germline V gene. CDR3: CASSGRTGRGEQYF. The DNA for the CDR3 is TGTGCCAGCAGTGGACGGACAGGCAGGGGCGAGCAGTACTTC.

The rearrangement joins TRBV9 to TRBJ1-2; 10 nucleotides line up with TRBD1. Germline CDR1 is SGDLS and CDR2 is YYNGEE. The junction had 6 bases not matched to a gene; V was cut back by 3 bases and J by 4 bases. This CDR3 spans 15 amino acids. CDR3 bases: TGTGCCAGCAGCGCAGGGACAGGGGATGTCTATGGCTACACCTTC. Amino acids: CASSAGTGDVYGYTF.